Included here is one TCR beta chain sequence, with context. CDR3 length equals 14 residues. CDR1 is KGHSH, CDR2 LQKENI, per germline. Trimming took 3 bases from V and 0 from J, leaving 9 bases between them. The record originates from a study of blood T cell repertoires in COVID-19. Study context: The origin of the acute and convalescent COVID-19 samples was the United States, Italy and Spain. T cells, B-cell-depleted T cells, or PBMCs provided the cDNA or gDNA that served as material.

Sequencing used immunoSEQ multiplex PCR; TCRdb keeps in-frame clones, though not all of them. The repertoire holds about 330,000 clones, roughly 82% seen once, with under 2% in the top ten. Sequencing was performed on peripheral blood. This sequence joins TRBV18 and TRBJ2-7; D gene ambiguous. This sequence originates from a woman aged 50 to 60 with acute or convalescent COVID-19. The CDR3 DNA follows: TGTGCCAGCTCACCTACGAAGAGCTCCTACGAGCAGTACTTC. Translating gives CASSPTKSSYEQYF.